This T cell receptor beta chain was observed in a study of control samples from healthy donors and cancer patients. Data came from immunoSEQ multiplex PCR; TCRdb stores just in-frame clones and leaves some out. The table records about 51,000 clones, roughly 80% of them present only once. Trimming removed 7 bases from V and 3 bases from J; junction bases left unmatched: 8. This CDR3 comprises 15 residues. In germline, CDR1 is SGHAT, CDR2 FQNNGV. The sequenced sample was blood. This rearrangement joins TRBV11-2 to TRBJ2-2, with 7 bases that match TRBD1. The sequence came from a man aged 70-80 years in good health. DNA for the CDR3: TGTGCCAGCACCCTCCTACAGGGGTACACCGGGGAGCTGTTTTTT. Protein: CASTLLQGYTGELFF.